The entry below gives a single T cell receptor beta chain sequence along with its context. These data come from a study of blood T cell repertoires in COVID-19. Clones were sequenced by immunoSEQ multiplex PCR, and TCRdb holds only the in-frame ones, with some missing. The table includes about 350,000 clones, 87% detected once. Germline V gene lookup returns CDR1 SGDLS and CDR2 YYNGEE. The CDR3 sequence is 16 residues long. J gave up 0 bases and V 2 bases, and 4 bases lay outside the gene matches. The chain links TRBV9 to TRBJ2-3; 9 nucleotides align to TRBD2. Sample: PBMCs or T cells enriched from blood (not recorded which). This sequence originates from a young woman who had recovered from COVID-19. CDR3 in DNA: TGTGCCAGCAGCGTCGCCGCGGGGGGGAGCACAGATACGCAGTATTTT. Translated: CASSVAAGGSTDTQYF.